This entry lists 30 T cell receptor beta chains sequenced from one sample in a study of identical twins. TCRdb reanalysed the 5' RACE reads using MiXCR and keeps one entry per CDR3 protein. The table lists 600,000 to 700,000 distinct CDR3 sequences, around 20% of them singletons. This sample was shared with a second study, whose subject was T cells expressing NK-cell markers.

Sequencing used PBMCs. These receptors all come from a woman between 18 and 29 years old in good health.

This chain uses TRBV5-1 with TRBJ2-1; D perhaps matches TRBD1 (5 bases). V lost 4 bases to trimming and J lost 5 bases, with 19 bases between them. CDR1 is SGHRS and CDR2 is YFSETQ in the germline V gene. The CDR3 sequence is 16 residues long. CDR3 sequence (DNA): TGCGCCAGCAGCCAACCAGCAGGGAAAGAAGACAATGAGCAGTTCTTC. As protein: CASSQPAGKEDNEQFF.

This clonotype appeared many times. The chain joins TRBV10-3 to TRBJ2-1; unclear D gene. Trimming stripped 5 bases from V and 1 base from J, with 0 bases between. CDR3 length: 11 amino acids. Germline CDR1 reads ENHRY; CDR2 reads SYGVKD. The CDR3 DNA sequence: TGTGCCATCAGTTCCTACAATGAGCAGTTCTTC. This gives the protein CAISSYNEQFF.

For the CDR3, the DNA is TGTGCCAGCAGCTACGGTACCGGGACAGCTTTCAATGAGCAGTTCTTC. It encodes CASSYGTGTAFNEQFF. The rearrangement uses TRBV5-6 and TRBJ2-1; 7 nucleotides agree with TRBD1. CDR3 length equals 16 residues. CDR1 and CDR2 from the germline V gene are SGHDT and YYEEEE. J gave up 6 bases and V 3 bases, and 12 bases lay outside the gene matches.

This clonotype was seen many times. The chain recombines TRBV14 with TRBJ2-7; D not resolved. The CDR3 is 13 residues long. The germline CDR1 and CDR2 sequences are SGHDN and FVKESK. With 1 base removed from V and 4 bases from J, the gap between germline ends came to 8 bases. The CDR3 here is CASSQALRYEQYF. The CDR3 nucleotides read TGTGCCAGCAGCCAAGCTCTCCGTTACGAGCAGTACTTC.

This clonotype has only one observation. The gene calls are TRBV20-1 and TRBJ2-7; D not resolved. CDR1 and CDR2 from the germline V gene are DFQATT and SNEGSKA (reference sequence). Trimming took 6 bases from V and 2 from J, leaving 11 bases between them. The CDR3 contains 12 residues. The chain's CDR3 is CSASRAPYEQYF. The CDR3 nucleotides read TGCAGTGCGAGTCGGGCCCCCTACGAGCAGTACTTC.

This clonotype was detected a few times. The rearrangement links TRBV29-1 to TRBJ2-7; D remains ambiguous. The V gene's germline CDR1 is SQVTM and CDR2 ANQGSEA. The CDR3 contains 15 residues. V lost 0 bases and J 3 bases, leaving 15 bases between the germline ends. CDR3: CSVEEGSQQIYEQYF. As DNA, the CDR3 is TGCAGCGTTGAAGAAGGAAGTCAGCAGATCTACGAGCAGTACTTC.

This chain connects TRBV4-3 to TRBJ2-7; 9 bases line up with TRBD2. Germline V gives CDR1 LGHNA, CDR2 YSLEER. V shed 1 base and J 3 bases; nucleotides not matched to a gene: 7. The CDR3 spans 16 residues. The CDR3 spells CASSQGTAGGGYEQYF. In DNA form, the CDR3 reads TGCGCCAGCAGCCAAGGGACAGCGGGAGGTGGCTACGAGCAGTACTTC.

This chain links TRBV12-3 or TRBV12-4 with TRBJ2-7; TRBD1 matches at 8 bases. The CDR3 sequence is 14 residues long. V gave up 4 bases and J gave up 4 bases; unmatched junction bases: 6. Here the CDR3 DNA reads TGTGCCAGCAGTTCCCCGGGACAGGCTTACGAGCAGTACTTC. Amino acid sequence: CASSSPGQAYEQYF.

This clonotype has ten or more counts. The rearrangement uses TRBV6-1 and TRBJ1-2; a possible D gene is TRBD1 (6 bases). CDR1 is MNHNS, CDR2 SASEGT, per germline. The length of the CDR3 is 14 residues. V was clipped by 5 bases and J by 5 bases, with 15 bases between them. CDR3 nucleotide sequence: TGTGCCAGCAGTCTCAGGGGTCCAAGTTATGGCTACACCTTC. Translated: CASSLRGPSYGYTF.

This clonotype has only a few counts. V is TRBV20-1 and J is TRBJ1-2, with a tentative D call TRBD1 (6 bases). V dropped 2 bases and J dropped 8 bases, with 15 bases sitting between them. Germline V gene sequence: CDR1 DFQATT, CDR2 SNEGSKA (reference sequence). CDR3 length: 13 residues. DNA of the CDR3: TGCAGTGCTAGAATCCCGCGGGGGGGCGGCTACACCTTC. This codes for CSARIPRGGGYTF.

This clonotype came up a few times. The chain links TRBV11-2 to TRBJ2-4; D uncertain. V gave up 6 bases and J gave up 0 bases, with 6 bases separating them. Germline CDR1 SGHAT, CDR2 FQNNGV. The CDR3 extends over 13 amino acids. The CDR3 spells CASRPLAKNIQYF. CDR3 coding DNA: TGTGCCAGCAGACCTCTAGCCAAAAACATTCAGTACTTC.

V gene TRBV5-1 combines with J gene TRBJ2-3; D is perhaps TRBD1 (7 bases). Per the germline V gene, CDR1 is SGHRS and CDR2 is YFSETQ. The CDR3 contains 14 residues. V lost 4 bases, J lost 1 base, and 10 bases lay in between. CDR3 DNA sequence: TGCGCCAGCAGCGGAGGGACAGGCACAGATACGCAGTATTTT. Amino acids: CASSGGTGTDTQYF. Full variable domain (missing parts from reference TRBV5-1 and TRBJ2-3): KAGVTQTPRYLIKTRGQQVTLSCSPISGHRSVSWYQQTPGQGLQFLFEYFSETQRNKGNFPGRFSGRQFSNSRSEMNVSTLELGDSALYLCASSGGTGTDTQYFGPGTRLTVL.

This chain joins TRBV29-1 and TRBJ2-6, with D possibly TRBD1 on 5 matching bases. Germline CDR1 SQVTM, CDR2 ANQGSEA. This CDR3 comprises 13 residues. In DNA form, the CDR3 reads TGCAGTGCAAGGGGAAATGGGGCCAACGTCCTGACTTTC. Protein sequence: CSARGNGANVLTF.

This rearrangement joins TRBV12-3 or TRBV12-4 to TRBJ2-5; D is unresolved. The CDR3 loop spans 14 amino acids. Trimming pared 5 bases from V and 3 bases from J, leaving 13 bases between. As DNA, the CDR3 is TGTGCCAGCAGTCTTGGAACACAGAAAGAGACCCAGTACTTC. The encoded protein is CASSLGTQKETQYF.

The DNA of the CDR3 is TGTGCCAGCAGCTTTGGGCCTAACTCCTACAATGAGCAGTTCTTC. Protein product: CASSFGPNSYNEQFF. The V and J genes are TRBV7-9 and TRBJ2-1; D gene unclear. The V end was cut by 3 bases, the J end by 0 bases, with 9 bases between. CDR3 length: 15 residues. Looked up from germline, CDR1 is SEHNR and CDR2 is FQNEAQ (reference sequence).

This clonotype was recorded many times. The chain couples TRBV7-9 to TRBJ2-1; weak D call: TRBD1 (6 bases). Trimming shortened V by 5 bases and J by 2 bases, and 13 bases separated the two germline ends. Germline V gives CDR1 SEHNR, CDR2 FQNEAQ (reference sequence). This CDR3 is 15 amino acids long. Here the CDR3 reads CASSRGSHAYNEQFF. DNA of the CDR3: TGTGCCAGCAGCAGGGGGTCACACGCCTACAATGAGCAGTTCTTC.

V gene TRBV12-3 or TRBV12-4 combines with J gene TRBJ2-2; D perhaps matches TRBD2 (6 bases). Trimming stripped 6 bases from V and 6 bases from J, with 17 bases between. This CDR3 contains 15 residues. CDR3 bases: TGTGCCAGCAGGCTCGGACCGTGGGAGGCCGGGGAGCTGTTTTTT. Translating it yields CASRLGPWEAGELFF.

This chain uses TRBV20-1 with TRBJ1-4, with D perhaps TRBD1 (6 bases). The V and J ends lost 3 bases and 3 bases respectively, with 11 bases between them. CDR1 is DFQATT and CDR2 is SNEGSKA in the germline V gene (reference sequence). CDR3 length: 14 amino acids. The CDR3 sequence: CSASEGGPNEKLFF. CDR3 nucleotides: TGCAGTGCTAGTGAGGGGGGCCCTAATGAAAAACTGTTTTTT.

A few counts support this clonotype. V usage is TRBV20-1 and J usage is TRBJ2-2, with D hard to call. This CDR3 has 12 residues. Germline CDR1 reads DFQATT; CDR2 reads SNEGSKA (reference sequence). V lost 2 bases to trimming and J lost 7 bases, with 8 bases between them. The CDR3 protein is CSARLPHGELFF. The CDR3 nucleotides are TGCAGTGCTAGACTACCGCACGGGGAGCTGTTTTTT.

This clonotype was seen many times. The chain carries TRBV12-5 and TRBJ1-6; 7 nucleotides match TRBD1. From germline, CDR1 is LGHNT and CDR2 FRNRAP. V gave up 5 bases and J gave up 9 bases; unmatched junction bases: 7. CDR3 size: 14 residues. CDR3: CASGLTGVGSPLHF. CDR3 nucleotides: TGTGCTAGTGGTCTCACAGGGGTGGGTTCACCCCTCCACTTT.

The DNA of the CDR3 is TGTGCCAGCAGTGCTAGCGGGAGTAAGGTCCGGGAGACCCAGTACTTC. Amino acid sequence: CASSASGSKVRETQYF. The V and J genes are TRBV28 and TRBJ2-5; 10 bases map to TRBD2. Germline CDR1 and CDR2: MDHEN and SYDVKM. The CDR3 covers 16 residues. V was pared by 5 bases and J by 5 bases, with 11 bases of the junction left unmatched.

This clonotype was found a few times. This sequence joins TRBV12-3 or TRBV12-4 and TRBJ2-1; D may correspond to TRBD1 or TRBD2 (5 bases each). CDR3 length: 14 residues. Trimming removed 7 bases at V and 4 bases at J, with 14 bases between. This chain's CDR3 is CASKVGTNYNEQFF. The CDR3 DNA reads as TGTGCCAGCAAGGTCGGGACGAATTACAATGAGCAGTTCTTC.

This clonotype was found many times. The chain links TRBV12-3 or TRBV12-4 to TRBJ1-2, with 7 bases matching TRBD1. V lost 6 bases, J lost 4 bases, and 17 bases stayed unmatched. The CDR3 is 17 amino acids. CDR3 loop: CASRANTGARGPYGYTF. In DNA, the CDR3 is TGTGCCAGCAGAGCCAATACAGGGGCCCGCGGTCCCTATGGCTACACCTTC.

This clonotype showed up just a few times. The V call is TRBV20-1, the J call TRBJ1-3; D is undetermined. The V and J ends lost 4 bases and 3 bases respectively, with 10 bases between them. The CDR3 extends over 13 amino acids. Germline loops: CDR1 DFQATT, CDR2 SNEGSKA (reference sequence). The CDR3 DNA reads TGCAGTGCTAAGGGTGTGGGTGGAAACACCATATATTTT. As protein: CSAKGVGGNTIYF.

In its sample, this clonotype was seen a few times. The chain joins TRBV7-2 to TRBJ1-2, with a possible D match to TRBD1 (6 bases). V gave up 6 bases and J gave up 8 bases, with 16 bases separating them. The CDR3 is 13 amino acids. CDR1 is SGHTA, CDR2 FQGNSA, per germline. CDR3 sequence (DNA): TGTGCCAGCAGTTTCACAGGGCAACGCGGCTACACCTTC. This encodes CASSFTGQRGYTF.

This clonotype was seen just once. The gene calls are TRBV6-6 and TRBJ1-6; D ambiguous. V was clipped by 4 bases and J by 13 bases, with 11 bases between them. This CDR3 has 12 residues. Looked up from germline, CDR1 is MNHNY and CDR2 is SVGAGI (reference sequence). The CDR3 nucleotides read TGTGCCAGCAGTTCGGGCCCGAATCCCCTCCACTTT. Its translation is CASSSGPNPLHF.

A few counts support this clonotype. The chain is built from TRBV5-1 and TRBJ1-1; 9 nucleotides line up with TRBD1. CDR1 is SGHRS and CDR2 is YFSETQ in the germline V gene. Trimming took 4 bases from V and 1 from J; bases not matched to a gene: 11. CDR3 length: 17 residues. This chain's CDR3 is CASSLVPGQGKNTEAFF. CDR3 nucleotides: TGCGCCAGCAGCCTAGTCCCGGGACAGGGAAAGAACACTGAAGCTTTCTTT.

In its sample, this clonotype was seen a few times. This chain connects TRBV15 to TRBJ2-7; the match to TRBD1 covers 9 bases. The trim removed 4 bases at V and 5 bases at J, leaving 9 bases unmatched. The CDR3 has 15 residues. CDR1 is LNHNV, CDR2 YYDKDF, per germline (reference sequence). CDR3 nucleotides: TGTGCCACCAGCACGGACACAGGGGGCGGAAACGAGCAGTACTTC. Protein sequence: CATSTDTGGGNEQYF.

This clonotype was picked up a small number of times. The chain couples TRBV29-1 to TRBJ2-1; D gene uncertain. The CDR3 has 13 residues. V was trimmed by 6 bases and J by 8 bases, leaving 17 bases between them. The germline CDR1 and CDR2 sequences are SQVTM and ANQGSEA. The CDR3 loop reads CSVPRGTQDEQFF. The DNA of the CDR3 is TGCAGCGTCCCCCGCGGCACCCAGGATGAGCAGTTCTTC.

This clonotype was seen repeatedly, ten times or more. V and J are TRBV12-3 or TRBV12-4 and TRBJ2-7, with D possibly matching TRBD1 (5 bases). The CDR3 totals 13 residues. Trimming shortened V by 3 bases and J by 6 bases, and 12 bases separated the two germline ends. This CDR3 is CASSFLRAAEQYF. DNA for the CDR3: TGTGCCAGCAGTTTCCTCAGGGCCGCCGAGCAGTACTTC.